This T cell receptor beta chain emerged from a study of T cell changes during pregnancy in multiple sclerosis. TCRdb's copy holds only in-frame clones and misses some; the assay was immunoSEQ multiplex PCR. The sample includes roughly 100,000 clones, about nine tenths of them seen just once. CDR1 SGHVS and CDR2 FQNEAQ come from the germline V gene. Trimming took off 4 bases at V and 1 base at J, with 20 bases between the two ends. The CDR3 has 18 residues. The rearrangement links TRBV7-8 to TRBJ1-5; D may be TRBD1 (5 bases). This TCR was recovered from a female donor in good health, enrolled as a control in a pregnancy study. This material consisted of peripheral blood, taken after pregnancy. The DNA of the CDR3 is TGTGCCAGCAGCTCAACCCGGCACCCAGGGTACAGCAATCAGCCCCAGCATTTT. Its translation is CASSSTRHPGYSNQPQHF.